What follows are 15 T cell receptor beta chains derived from one specimen sequenced in a study of blood T cell repertoires in COVID-19. Measured with immunoSEQ multiplex PCR; TCRdb has only the in-frame clones, and not every one. The table has 220,000 or so clones, 84% seen once. The sequenced sample consisted of PBMCs or T cells enriched from blood (not recorded which). These receptors all stem from a woman in her 40s who had recovered from COVID-19.

The chain is built from TRBV5-5 and TRBJ1-2; 8 bases fit TRBD1. V trimming: 2 bases; J trimming: 3 bases; junction bases outside the gene matches: 9. Germline V lookup: CDR1 SGHKS, CDR2 YYEKEE (reference sequence). The CDR3 extends over 16 amino acids. The CDR3 coding sequence is TGTGCCAGCAGCTTAACCCAGGGGGCGCTCGACTATGGCTACACCTTC. It translates to CASSLTQGALDYGYTF.

The table lists this clone with a count of one. The J gene is TRBJ1-2, the V gene TRBV3-1 (or the pseudogene TRBV3-2); weak D call: TRBD1 (6 bases). V lost 1 base and J 7 bases, leaving 13 bases between the germline ends. Per germline, CDR1 LGHDT and CDR2 YNNKEL (reference sequence). The CDR3 has 14 amino acids. The CDR3 bases are TGTGCCAGCAGCCAAGCCCCGACAGGAGGTGGCTACACCTTC. Its protein is CASSQAPTGGGYTF.

The CDR3 here is CASSLAWRLAGANEQFF. In DNA, the CDR3 is TGTGCCAGCAGCTTGGCCTGGCGGCTAGCGGGAGCCAATGAGCAGTTCTTC. The rearrangement links TRBV5-4 to TRBJ2-1; 10 nucleotides agree with TRBD2. V lost 0 bases to trimming and J lost 6 bases; unmatched junction nucleotides: 9. The CDR3 loop spans 17 amino acids. Germline V lookup: CDR1 SGHNT, CDR2 YYREEE (reference sequence).

V gene TRBV10-2 combines with J gene TRBJ1-5, with TRBD1 matching over 7 bases. The germline V gene encodes CDR1 WSHSY and CDR2 SAAADI. There are 14 residues in the CDR3. Losses at the gene ends were 6 bases for V and 2 bases for J; bases not matched to a gene: 4. CDR3 region: CASSTGARNQPQHF. The CDR3 DNA is TGCGCCAGCAGCACAGGGGCCCGCAATCAGCCCCAGCATTTT.

The J gene is TRBJ2-1, the V gene TRBV12-5; D unclear. Germline V gene data show CDR1 as LGHNT and CDR2 as FRNRAP. This CDR3 contains 14 residues. V lost 7 bases, J lost 8 bases, and 18 bases lay in between. CDR3 sequence: CASVPDLVEDEQFF. The CDR3 region has the DNA TGTGCTAGTGTTCCGGATTTGGTTGAGGATGAGCAGTTCTTC.

The V gene is TRBV5-4, the J gene TRBJ2-3, with 10 bases lining up with TRBD1. Germline V gene data show CDR1 as SGHNT and CDR2 as YYREEE (reference sequence). This CDR3 has 16 residues. With V trimmed by 4 bases and J by 4 bases, 9 bases remained unmatched. Here the CDR3 DNA reads TGTGCCAGCAGCCGCCGGGACAGGGGCGGCCCAGATACGCAGTATTTT. This encodes CASSRRDRGGPDTQYF.

The rearrangement uses TRBV5-6 and TRBJ1-1; no reliable D call. Germline V gene sequence: CDR1 SGHDT, CDR2 YYEEEE. The CDR3 covers 14 residues. Trimming took off 4 bases at V and 3 bases at J, with 13 bases between the two ends. The CDR3 sequence: CASSPLESDTEAFF. In DNA form, the CDR3 reads TGTGCCAGCAGCCCTCTAGAGTCGGACACTGAAGCTTTCTTT.

This chain links TRBV5-5 with TRBJ2-5, with a weak D call TRBD2 (6 bases). CDR1 and CDR2 (germline): SGHKS, YYEKEE (reference sequence). The CDR3 spans 17 residues. Trimming pared 4 bases from V and 3 bases from J, leaving 22 bases between. Here the CDR3 reads CASSPTLTVAVKETQYF. The CDR3, as DNA: TGTGCCAGCAGCCCTACTCTAACGGTAGCGGTGAAAGAGACCCAGTACTTC.

This clone was seen a handful of times. The chain has TRBV19 and TRBJ2-1; tentatively, D is TRBD2 (6 bases). Germline values: CDR1 LNHDA, CDR2 SQIVND (reference sequence). Trimming removed 1 base from V and 4 bases from J, with 11 bases in between. The CDR3 spans 15 residues. The CDR3 reads CASSIGRERYNEQFF. The CDR3 DNA reads as TGTGCCAGTAGTATAGGCCGGGAGAGATACAATGAGCAGTTCTTC.

This chain links TRBV18 with TRBJ2-3; 8 bases match TRBD1. V dropped 6 bases and J dropped 2; count of bases not matched to a gene: 4. This CDR3 is built from 14 residues. Germline-derived CDR1 and CDR2 are KGHSH and LQKENI. The CDR3 sequence is CASSRTGITDTQYF. The CDR3 region has the DNA TGTGCCAGCTCTAGGACAGGGATCACAGATACGCAGTATTTT. Supplemented by reference TRBV18 and TRBJ2-3, the full variable domain reads NAGVMQNPRHLVRRRGQEARLRCSPMKGHSHVYWYRQLPEEGLKFMVYLQKENIIDESGMPKERFSAEFPKEGPSILRIQQVVRGDSAAYFCASSRTGITDTQYFGPGTRLTVL.

This chain links TRBV7-8 with TRBJ2-7, with D maybe TRBD1 (5 bases). Germline CDR1 reads SGHVS; CDR2 reads FQNEAQ. This CDR3 contains 13 residues. Trimming pared 4 bases from V and 4 bases from J, leaving 11 bases between. CDR3 sequence reads: CASSSTGRYEQYV. In DNA form, the CDR3 reads TGTGCCAGCAGCTCAACAGGACGTTACGAGCAGTACGTC.

The gene calls are TRBV9 and TRBJ2-1, with 9 nucleotides matching TRBD2. The J segment lost 7 bases and the V segment lost 3 bases, leaving 8 bases of the junction unmatched. Germline assignment: CDR1 SGDLS and CDR2 YYNGEE. CDR3 length: 15 amino acids. In DNA form, the CDR3 reads TGTGCCAGCAGCGGAAGCGGGAGGTCCTTGAATGAGCAGTTCTTC. This translates into CASSGSGRSLNEQFF. Using reference TRBV9 and TRBJ2-1 for the parts outside the CDR3, the full variable domain is DSGVTQTPKHLITATGQRVTLRCSPRSGDLSVYWYQQSLDQGLQFLIQYYNGEERAKGNILERFSAQQFPDLHSELNLSSLELGDSALYFCASSGSGRSLNEQFFGPGTRLTVL.

This clone appeared once. This chain connects TRBV7-9 to TRBJ1-4, with D perhaps matching TRBD1 (5 bases). Germline values: CDR1 SEHNR, CDR2 FQNEAQ (reference sequence). The CDR3 consists of 14 residues. Trimming took off 3 bases at V and 8 bases at J, with 13 bases between the two ends. The DNA of the CDR3 is TGTGCCAGCAGCTTGGAGGGACTTGGAGAAAAACTGTTTTTT. It codes for CASSLEGLGEKLFF.

The CDR3 loop is CASRDPFAGRPRAKNIQYF. CDR3 in DNA: TGTGCCAGTAGAGACCCCTTTGCGGGAAGACCGCGAGCCAAAAACATTCAGTACTTC. The chain carries TRBV19 and TRBJ2-4; possibly TRBD2 for D (6 bases). Germline lookup yields CDR1 LNHDA and CDR2 SQIVND (reference sequence). This CDR3 spans 19 amino acids. V was shortened by 6 bases and J by 0 bases, with 24 bases between the two germline ends.

V and J are TRBV2 and TRBJ1-2; TRBD1 aligns across 8 bases. Germline lookup yields CDR1 SNHLY and CDR2 FYNNEI. With 4 bases clipped from V and 2 bases from J, the junction kept 6 bases outside the gene matches. This CDR3 has 15 amino acids. Here the CDR3 DNA reads TGTGCCAGCAGTGTCTACACAGGGGGGAACTATGGCTACACCTTC. This encodes CASSVYTGGNYGYTF.